The rows below give T cell receptor beta chains drawn from one sample of a study of cytomegalovirus exposure and HLA in healthy donors. Assay used: immunoSEQ multiplex PCR; TCRdb lists only in-frame clones, some missing. The table shows some 170,000 clones, with just under 80% occurring only once. Specimen: PBMCs. These receptors were taken from a man younger than 30 in good health and CMV-seropositive. CDR3s include the opening cysteine and the closing phenylalanine or tryptophan. A D gene is named only where the DNA matches it firmly. Clone size, where shown, is once, few, many, or a class for clones that have expanded.

CDR3: CASSLAENTEAFF; DNA: TGTGCCAGCAGCTTGGCAGAGAACACTGAAGCTTTCTTT; J: TRBJ1-1; size: .; D: .; V: TRBV5-4
CDR3: CASSILPDYSNQPQHF; DNA: TGTGCCAGTAGTATACTCCCAGACTATAGCAATCAGCCCCAGCATTTT; J: TRBJ1-5; size: few; D: .; V: TRBV19
CDR3: CASSWGSGGATDTQYF; DNA: TGTGCCAGCAGCTGGGGGAGTGGGGGGGCCACAGATACGCAGTATTTT; J: TRBJ2-3; size: .; D: .; V: TRBV5-4
CDR3: CASSGLTNQPQHF; DNA: TGTGCCAGCAGTGGACTGACCAATCAGCCCCAGCATTTT; J: TRBJ1-5; size: few; D: .; V: TRBV2
CDR3: CASSRGQSEELFF; DNA: TGCGCCAGCAGTAGGGGGCAAAGCGAGGAGCTGTTTTTT; J: TRBJ2-2; size: .; D: TRBD1; V: TRBV5-1
CDR3: CAWSVGRGQEQYF; DNA: TGTGCCTGGAGTGTGGGGAGGGGCCAGGAGCAGTACTTC; J: TRBJ2-7; size: .; D: TRBD2; V: TRBV30
CDR3: CASSQVWRGGVDSPLHF; DNA: TGCGCCAGCAGCCAAGTTTGGCGGGGAGGGGTGGATTCACCCCTCCACTTT; J: TRBJ1-6; size: .; D: .; V: TRBV4-1
CDR3: CASSLVWGGQETQYF; DNA: TGTGCCAGCAGCTTAGTGTGGGGGGGCCAAGAGACCCAGTACTTC; J: TRBJ2-5; size: once; D: TRBD2; V: TRBV11-2
CDR3: CSVDKEDRNYGYTF; DNA: TGCAGCGTCGACAAAGAGGACAGAAACTATGGCTACACCTTC; J: TRBJ1-2; size: .; D: .; V: TRBV29-1
CDR3: CATSGRQGLTYEQYF; DNA: TGTGCCACCAGCGGTCGACAGGGTCTAACCTACGAGCAGTACTTC; J: TRBJ2-7; size: .; D: TRBD1; V: TRBV15
CDR3: CASQSGTGYGYTF; DNA: TGTGCCAGCCAATCCGGGACAGGCTATGGCTACACCTTC; J: TRBJ1-2; size: few; D: TRBD1; V: TRBV7-9
CDR3: CASSWDNNEQFF; DNA: TGTGCCAGCAGTTGGGACAACAATGAGCAGTTCTTC; J: TRBJ2-1; size: medium-sized; D: .; V: TRBV7-9
CDR3: CASSQERGPDTQYF; DNA: TGCGCCAGCAGCCAAGAAAGGGGCCCCGATACGCAGTATTTT; J: TRBJ2-3; size: .; D: .; V: TRBV4-3
CDR3: CASSAQGETQYF; DNA: TGCGCCAGCAGCGCCCAGGGAGAGACCCAGTACTTC; J: TRBJ2-5; size: once; D: .; V: TRBV4-1
CDR3: CASSVSSAGELFF; DNA: TGTGCCAGCAGTGTATCTAGCGCCGGGGAGCTGTTTTTT; J: TRBJ2-2; size: .; D: .; V: TRBV6-1
CDR3: CASSAGQGNTEAFF; DNA: TGTGCCAGCAGCGCGGGACAGGGGAACACTGAAGCTTTCTTT; J: TRBJ1-1; size: few; D: TRBD1; V: TRBV7-2
CDR3: CAVQGHHTGELFF; DNA: TGCGCCGTACAGGGGCATCACACCGGGGAGCTGTTTTTT; J: TRBJ2-2; size: .; D: TRBD1; V: TRBV10-1
CDR3: CASSTDRYEKLFF; DNA: TGTGCCAGTAGTACCGACAGGTACGAAAAACTGTTTTTT; J: TRBJ1-4; size: .; D: .; V: TRBV19
CDR3: CASRGVQGADTQYF; DNA: TGCGCCAGCAGGGGAGTACAGGGGGCAGATACGCAGTATTTT; J: TRBJ2-3; size: once; D: TRBD1; V: TRBV5-1
CDR3: CASSGGGAHDGTEAFF; DNA: TGTGCCAGCAGCGGGGGAGGGGCCCATGACGGCACTGAAGCTTTCTTT; J: TRBJ1-1; size: few; D: .; V: TRBV5-4
CDR3: CASSQGAHYEAFF; DNA: TGCGCCAGCAGCCAAGGCGCCCATTATGAAGCTTTCTTT; J: TRBJ1-1; size: .; D: .; V: TRBV4-3
CDR3: CASRSNRGTEAFF; DNA: TGTGCCAGCAGATCTAACAGGGGCACTGAAGCTTTCTTT; J: TRBJ1-1; size: .; D: TRBD1; V: TRBV27
CDR3: CASSFNDRVYGYTF; DNA: TGTGCCAGCAGTTTTAACGACAGGGTCTATGGCTACACCTTC; J: TRBJ1-2; size: few; D: TRBD1; V: TRBV27
CDR3: CASSQGAAIPGEGYTF; DNA: TGTGCCAGCAGCCAAGGGGCGGCCATTCCGGGGGAAGGCTACACCTTC; J: TRBJ1-2; size: once; D: .; V: TRBV4-2
CDR3: CSVDGLESGGYTF; DNA: TGCAGCGTTGATGGATTGGAGTCCGGGGGCTACACCTTC; J: TRBJ1-2; size: .; D: .; V: TRBV29-1
CDR3: CASSPQVDRVNTEAFF; DNA: TGTGCCAGCAGCCCGCAAGTGGACAGGGTAAACACTGAAGCTTTCTTT; J: TRBJ1-1; size: .; D: TRBD1; V: TRBV7-9
CDR3: CASSIRGEWSYEQYF; DNA: TGTGCCAGTAGTATCAGGGGGGAGTGGTCCTACGAGCAGTACTTC; J: TRBJ2-7; size: .; D: .; V: TRBV19
CDR3: CASSQALALVGVGETQYF; DNA: TGCGCCAGCAGCCAAGCCCTGGCCCTAGTAGGGGTCGGAGAGACCCAGTACTTC; J: TRBJ2-5; size: .; D: .; V: TRBV4-1